These T cell receptor beta chains were read from a single sample in a study of T cells in Graves' hyperthyroidism and ophthalmopathy. TCRdb redid the calling of the multiplex PCR reads with MiXCR, one entry per CDR3 protein. This sample has 300,000 to 450,000 distinct CDR3 sequences; around 25% occur once, and the top ten carry around four fifths. The sample was blood. These receptors all come from a man between 45 and 60 years old with Graves' hyperthyroidism. Each CDR3 is given with its conserved first and last residue. Fields, in order: V gene, J gene, clone size, D gene, CDR3 protein, CDR3 DNA. A D gene is named only where the DNA matches it firmly. Only some rows state a clone size, as once, few, many or a class for expanded clones.

v_gene: TRBV6-6; j_gene: TRBJ2-1; abundance: many; d_gene: .; CDR3aa: CASSYSMGGNNEQFF; CDR3nt: TGTGCCAGCAGTTACTCGATGGGAGGAAACAATGAGCAGTTCTTC
v_gene: TRBV7-2; j_gene: TRBJ2-1; abundance: many; d_gene: TRBD2; CDR3aa: CASSLVGRSYNEQFF; CDR3nt: TGTGCCAGCAGCTTAGTCGGGAGGTCTTACAATGAGCAGTTCTTC
v_gene: TRBV20-1; j_gene: TRBJ2-1; abundance: many; d_gene: .; CDR3aa: CSFPREFQINEQFF; CDR3nt: TGCAGTTTCCCTCGGGAGTTTCAAATCAATGAGCAGTTCTTC
v_gene: TRBV24-1; j_gene: TRBJ2-3; abundance: .; d_gene: .; CDR3aa: CATTEGGIDTQYF; CDR3nt: TGTGCCACCACGGAGGGGGGGATAGATACGCAGTATTTT
v_gene: TRBV7-9; j_gene: TRBJ2-1; abundance: many; d_gene: .; CDR3aa: CASSPRDSYNEQFF; CDR3nt: TGTGCCAGCAGCCCGCGGGACTCCTACAATGAGCAGTTCTTC
v_gene: TRBV5-1; j_gene: TRBJ1-4; abundance: few; d_gene: .; CDR3aa: CASSLVSRVNEKLFF; CDR3nt: TGCGCCAGCAGCTTGGTGAGCAGGGTTAATGAAAAACTGTTTTTT
v_gene: TRBV7-8; j_gene: TRBJ1-1; abundance: many; d_gene: .; CDR3aa: CASNLRGDTEAFF; CDR3nt: TGTGCCAGCAATCTTCGGGGAGACACTGAAGCTTTCTTT
v_gene: TRBV7-9; j_gene: TRBJ2-1; abundance: few; d_gene: .; CDR3aa: CASSLGGQYNEQFF; CDR3nt: TGTGCCAGCAGCTTGGGGGGACAGTACAATGAGCAGTTCTTC
v_gene: TRBV12-3/TRBV12-4; j_gene: TRBJ2-3; abundance: .; d_gene: .; CDR3aa: CASSQASGAFTDTQYF; CDR3nt: TGTGCCAGCAGCCAAGCTTCCGGGGCTTTCACAGATACGCAGTATTTT
v_gene: TRBV12-3/TRBV12-4; j_gene: TRBJ1-3; abundance: .; d_gene: .; CDR3aa: CASSPYGTTSGNTIYF; CDR3nt: TGTGCCAGCAGCCCCTATGGGACCACCTCTGGAAACACCATATATTTT
v_gene: TRBV20-1; j_gene: TRBJ2-3; abundance: few; d_gene: TRBD2; CDR3aa: CSANRPTSGSTYTQYF; CDR3nt: TGCAGTGCTAATAGACCAACTAGCGGCAGCACATATACGCAGTATTTT
v_gene: TRBV7-9; j_gene: TRBJ1-6; abundance: .; d_gene: TRBD1; CDR3aa: CASSFGQGYSSPLHF; CDR3nt: TGTGCCAGCAGCTTCGGACAGGGCTACAGTTCACCCCTCCACTTT
v_gene: TRBV20-1; j_gene: TRBJ2-1; abundance: .; d_gene: .; CDR3aa: CSVLGTQGNEQFF; CDR3nt: TGCAGTGTTTTAGGGACCCAAGGTAATGAGCAGTTCTTC
v_gene: TRBV29-1; j_gene: TRBJ2-1; abundance: .; d_gene: TRBD2; CDR3aa: CSVRIAGGYYNEQFF; CDR3nt: TGCAGCGTCCGTATAGCGGGAGGGTACTACAATGAGCAGTTCTTC
v_gene: TRBV6-1; j_gene: TRBJ2-7; abundance: few; d_gene: .; CDR3aa: CASMGSSYEQYF; CDR3nt: TGTGCCAGCATGGGGAGCTCCTACGAGCAGTACTTC
v_gene: TRBV6-1; j_gene: TRBJ1-1; abundance: many; d_gene: .; CDR3aa: CASSRFGSPEAFF; CDR3nt: TGTGCCAGCAGCCGCTTCGGTAGCCCTGAAGCTTTCTTT
v_gene: TRBV5-1; j_gene: TRBJ2-1; abundance: .; d_gene: TRBD1; CDR3aa: CASSVDRGRDEQFF; CDR3nt: TGCGCCAGCAGCGTGGACAGGGGGCGAGATGAGCAGTTCTTC
v_gene: TRBV6-1; j_gene: TRBJ1-4; abundance: .; d_gene: TRBD1; CDR3aa: CASRPTGGAEKLFF; CDR3nt: TGTGCCAGCAGGCCCACAGGGGGGGCTGAAAAACTGTTTTTT
v_gene: TRBV14; j_gene: TRBJ2-6; abundance: few; d_gene: .; CDR3aa: CASRTRDTGANVLTF; CDR3nt: TGTGCCAGCCGGACCCGGGACACTGGGGCCAACGTCCTGACTTTC
v_gene: TRBV28; j_gene: TRBJ2-3; abundance: few; d_gene: TRBD2; CDR3aa: CASSPTGLGADTQYF; CDR3nt: TGTGCCAGCAGTCCCACGGGACTAGGAGCAGATACGCAGTATTTT
v_gene: TRBV7-9; j_gene: TRBJ2-2; abundance: few; d_gene: .; CDR3aa: CASSPMVDTGELFF; CDR3nt: TGTGCCAGCAGCCCTATGGTGGACACCGGGGAGCTGTTTTTT
v_gene: TRBV7-7; j_gene: TRBJ1-5; abundance: .; d_gene: TRBD1; CDR3aa: CASSLKGALNQPQHF; CDR3nt: TGTGCCAGCAGCTTAAAGGGGGCCCTAAATCAGCCCCAGCATTTT
v_gene: TRBV7-8; j_gene: TRBJ1-4; abundance: .; d_gene: TRBD1; CDR3aa: CASSVRGGQGKLFF; CDR3nt: TGTGCCAGCAGCGTTCGAGGGGGACAGGGAAAACTGTTTTTT
v_gene: TRBV3-1; j_gene: TRBJ2-5; abundance: few; d_gene: TRBD1; CDR3aa: CASRAGGGETQYF; CDR3nt: TGTGCCAGCAGAGCAGGGGGCGGAGAGACCCAGTACTTC
v_gene: TRBV6-1; j_gene: TRBJ2-7; abundance: .; d_gene: .; CDR3aa: CASSLSRVFEQYF; CDR3nt: TGTGCCAGCAGTCTCTCCCGGGTTTTCGAGCAGTACTTC
v_gene: TRBV27; j_gene: TRBJ2-5; abundance: .; d_gene: TRBD2; CDR3aa: CASSFTSLAAQETQYF; CDR3nt: TGTGCCAGCAGTTTCACCTCCCTAGCGGCCCAAGAGACCCAGTACTTC
v_gene: TRBV5-5; j_gene: TRBJ2-5; abundance: many; d_gene: .; CDR3aa: CASSLTSSQETQYF; CDR3nt: TGTGCCAGCAGCTTGACTAGCAGCCAAGAGACCCAGTACTTC
v_gene: TRBV5-1; j_gene: TRBJ2-7; abundance: many; d_gene: .; CDR3aa: CASSFKFDEQYF; CDR3nt: TGCGCCAGCAGCTTCAAATTCGACGAGCAGTACTTC
v_gene: TRBV30; j_gene: TRBJ2-1; abundance: .; d_gene: TRBD2; CDR3aa: CAWSVHTSGSRSYNEQSF; CDR3nt: TGTGCCTGGAGTGTACATACTAGCGGGAGTAGGTCCTACAATGAGCAGTCCTTC
v_gene: TRBV20-1; j_gene: TRBJ2-7; abundance: few; d_gene: TRBD1; CDR3aa: CSASTTGGWYEQYF; CDR3nt: TGCAGTGCTAGCACAACAGGGGGCTGGTACGAGCAGTACTTC
v_gene: TRBV11-3; j_gene: TRBJ2-7; abundance: few; d_gene: .; CDR3aa: CASSLGRLARPYYEQYF; CDR3nt: TGTGCCAGCAGCTTGGGTAGACTGGCACGACCATACTACGAGCAGTACTTC
v_gene: TRBV7-6; j_gene: TRBJ2-3; abundance: few; d_gene: TRBD1; CDR3aa: CASSLRGTGGADTQYF; CDR3nt: TGTGCCAGCAGCTTGCGAGGGACAGGGGGCGCAGATACGCAGTATTTT
v_gene: TRBV5-1; j_gene: TRBJ2-5; abundance: once; d_gene: .; CDR3aa: CASSLGGTQIQETQYF; CDR3nt: TGCGCCAGCAGCTTGGGCGGGACACAAATCCAAGAGACCCAGTACTTC
v_gene: TRBV24-1; j_gene: TRBJ2-3; abundance: many; d_gene: .; CDR3aa: CATSPAGSGDTQYF; CDR3nt: TGTGCCACCTCCCCGGCGGGCTCTGGGGATACGCAGTATTTT
v_gene: TRBV2; j_gene: TRBJ1-4; abundance: many; d_gene: .; CDR3aa: CASTGQDEKLFF; CDR3nt: TGTGCCAGCACAGGTCAGGATGAAAAACTGTTTTTT
v_gene: TRBV6-1; j_gene: TRBJ2-5; abundance: .; d_gene: .; CDR3aa: CASISFGSQETQYF; CDR3nt: TGTGCCAGCATCTCCTTCGGGTCTCAAGAGACCCAGTACTTC
v_gene: TRBV24-1; j_gene: TRBJ1-1; abundance: .; d_gene: .; CDR3aa: CATSNIGGSEAFF; CDR3nt: TGTGCCACCAGTAATATTGGCGGATCTGAAGCTTTCTTT
v_gene: TRBV27; j_gene: TRBJ1-1; abundance: many; d_gene: .; CDR3aa: CASRVQQGGMNTEAFF; CDR3nt: TGTGCCAGCAGGGTACAACAGGGAGGGATGAACACTGAAGCTTTCTTT
v_gene: TRBV27; j_gene: TRBJ2-5; abundance: .; d_gene: .; CDR3aa: CASSSRDSLETQYF; CDR3nt: TGTGCCAGCAGTAGCCGGGACTCACTGGAGACCCAGTACTTC
v_gene: TRBV7-3; j_gene: TRBJ2-5; abundance: .; d_gene: TRBD2; CDR3aa: CASSPGTSGSPWETQYF; CDR3nt: TGTGCCAGCAGCCCTGGGACTAGCGGGAGTCCATGGGAGACCCAGTACTTC
v_gene: TRBV27; j_gene: TRBJ2-6; abundance: few; d_gene: .; CDR3aa: CASSSLSGANVLTF; CDR3nt: TGTGCCAGCAGTTCCCTCTCTGGGGCCAACGTCCTGACTTTC
v_gene: TRBV5-1; j_gene: TRBJ1-5; abundance: .; d_gene: TRBD1; CDR3aa: CASSLGDSSNQPQHF; CDR3nt: TGCGCCAGCAGCTTGGGGGACAGTAGCAATCAGCCCCAGCATTTT
v_gene: TRBV5-1; j_gene: TRBJ2-2; abundance: few; d_gene: .; CDR3aa: CASSLTSRIPGELFF; CDR3nt: TGCGCCAGCAGCTTGACTAGCAGGATCCCCGGGGAGCTGTTTTTT
v_gene: TRBV19; j_gene: TRBJ1-2; abundance: few; d_gene: TRBD1; CDR3aa: CASSIGQGDVYGYTF; CDR3nt: TGTGCCAGTAGTATAGGACAGGGTGATGTCTATGGCTACACCTTC
v_gene: TRBV28; j_gene: TRBJ2-6; abundance: many; d_gene: .; CDR3aa: CASSPPGSGANVLTF; CDR3nt: TGTGCCAGCAGTCCCCCCGGGTCTGGGGCCAACGTCCTGACTTTC